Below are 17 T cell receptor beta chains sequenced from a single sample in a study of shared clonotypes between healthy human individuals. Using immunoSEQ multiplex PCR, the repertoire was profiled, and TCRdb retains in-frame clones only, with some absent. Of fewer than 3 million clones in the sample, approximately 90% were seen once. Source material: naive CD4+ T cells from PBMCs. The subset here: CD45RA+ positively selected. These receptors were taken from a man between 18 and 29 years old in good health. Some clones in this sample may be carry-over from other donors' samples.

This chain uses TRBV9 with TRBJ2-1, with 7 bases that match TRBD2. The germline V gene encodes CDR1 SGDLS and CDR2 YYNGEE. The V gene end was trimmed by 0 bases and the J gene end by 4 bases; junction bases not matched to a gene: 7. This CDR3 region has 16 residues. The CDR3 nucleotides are TGTGCCAGCAGCGTAGACGTGTGGGAGGGGTACAATGAGCAGTTCTTC. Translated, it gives CASSVDVWEGYNEQFF.

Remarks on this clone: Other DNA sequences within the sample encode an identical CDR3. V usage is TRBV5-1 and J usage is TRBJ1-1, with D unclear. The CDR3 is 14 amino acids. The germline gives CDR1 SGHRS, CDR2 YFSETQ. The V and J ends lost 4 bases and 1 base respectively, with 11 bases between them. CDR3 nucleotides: TGCGCCAGCAGCCCAGGCCAGGCGAACACTGAAGCTTTCTTT. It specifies CASSPGQANTEAFF. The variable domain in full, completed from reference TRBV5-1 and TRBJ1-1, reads KAGVTQTPRYLIKTRGQQVTLSCSPISGHRSVSWYQQTPGQGLQFLFEYFSETQRNKGNFPGRFSGRQFSNSRSEMNVSTLELGDSALYLCASSPGQANTEAFFGQGTRLTVV.

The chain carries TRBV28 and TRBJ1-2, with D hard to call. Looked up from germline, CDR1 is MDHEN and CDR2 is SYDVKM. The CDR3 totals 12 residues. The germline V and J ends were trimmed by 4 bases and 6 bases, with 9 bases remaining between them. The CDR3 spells CASSSSKHGYTF. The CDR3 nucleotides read TGTGCCAGCAGTTCATCAAAACATGGCTACACCTTC.

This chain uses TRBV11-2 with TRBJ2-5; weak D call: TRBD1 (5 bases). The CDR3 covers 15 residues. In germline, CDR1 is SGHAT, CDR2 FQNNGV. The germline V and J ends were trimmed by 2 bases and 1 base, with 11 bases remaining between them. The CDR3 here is CASSLNRQFQETQYF. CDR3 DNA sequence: TGTGCCAGCAGCTTAAACCGACAGTTCCAAGAGACCCAGTACTTC.

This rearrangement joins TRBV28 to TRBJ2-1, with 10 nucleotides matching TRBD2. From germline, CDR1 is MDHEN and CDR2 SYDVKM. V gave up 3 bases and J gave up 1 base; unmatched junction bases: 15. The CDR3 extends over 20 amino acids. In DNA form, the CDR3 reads TGTGCCAGCAGTTTTCCCCCGGGTAGCGGGGGGTTAATATCCTACAATGAGCAGTTCTTC. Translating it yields CASSFPPGSGGLISYNEQFF.

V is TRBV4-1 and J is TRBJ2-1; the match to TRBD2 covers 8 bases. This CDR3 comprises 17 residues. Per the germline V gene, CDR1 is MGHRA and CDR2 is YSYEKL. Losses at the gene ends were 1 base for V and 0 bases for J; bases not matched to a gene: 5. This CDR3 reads CASSQGTSGSSYNEQFF. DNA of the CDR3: TGCGCCAGCAGCCAAGGCACCAGCGGGAGCTCCTACAATGAGCAGTTCTTC.

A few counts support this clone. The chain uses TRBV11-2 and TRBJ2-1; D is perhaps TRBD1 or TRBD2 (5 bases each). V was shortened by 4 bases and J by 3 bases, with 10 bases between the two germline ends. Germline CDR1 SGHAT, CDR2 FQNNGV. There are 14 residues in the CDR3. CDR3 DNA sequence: TGTGCCAGCAGCTCCCGGGGCCTCTACAATGAGCAGTTCTTC. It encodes CASSSRGLYNEQFF. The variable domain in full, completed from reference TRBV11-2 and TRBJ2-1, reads EAGVAQSPRYKIIEKRQSVAFWCNPISGHATLYWYQQILGQGPKLLIQFQNNGVVDDSQLPKDRFSAERLKGVDSTLKIQPAKLEDSAVYLCASSSRGLYNEQFFGPGTRLTVL.

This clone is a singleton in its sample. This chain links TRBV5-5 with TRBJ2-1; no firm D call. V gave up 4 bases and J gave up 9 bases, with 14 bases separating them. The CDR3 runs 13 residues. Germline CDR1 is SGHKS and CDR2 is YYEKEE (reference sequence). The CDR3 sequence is CASSPQTVGEQFF. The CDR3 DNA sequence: TGTGCCAGCAGCCCTCAAACCGTCGGTGAGCAGTTCTTC.

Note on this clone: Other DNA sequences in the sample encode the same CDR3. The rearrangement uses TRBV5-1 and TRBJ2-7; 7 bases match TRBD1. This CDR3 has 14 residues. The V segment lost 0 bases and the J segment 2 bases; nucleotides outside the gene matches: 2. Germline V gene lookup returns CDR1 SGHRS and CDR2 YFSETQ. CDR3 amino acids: CASSLEGGTYEQYF. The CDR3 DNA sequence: TGCGCCAGCAGCTTGGAAGGGGGCACCTACGAGCAGTACTTC.

The chain's CDR3 is CASSWTPGLLNYGYTF. The CDR3 bases are TGTGCCAGCAGCTGGACCCCGGGACTGCTTAACTATGGCTACACCTTC. This sequence joins TRBV7-2 and TRBJ1-2, with a possible D match to TRBD1 (5 bases). This CDR3 is 16 amino acids long. V lost 4 bases and J 1 base, leaving 16 bases between the germline ends. Germline CDR1 and CDR2: SGHTA and FQGNSA. Full variable domain (outside the CDR3, taken from reference TRBV7-2 and TRBJ1-2): GAGVSQSPSNKVTEKGKDVELRCDPISGHTALYWYRQSLGQGLEFLIYFQGNSAPDKSGLPSDRFSAERTGGSVSTLTIQRTQQEDSAVYLCASSWTPGLLNYGYTFGSGTRLTVV.

The CDR3 reads CASSLSSSGSYYEQYF. The CDR3 coding sequence is TGCGCCAGCAGCTTGAGCTCTAGCGGGAGTTACTACGAGCAGTACTTC. This chain links TRBV5-1 with TRBJ2-7, with 10 bases identical to TRBD2. CDR3 length: 16 residues. From germline, CDR1 is SGHRS and CDR2 YFSETQ. V lost 1 base to trimming and J lost 3 bases; unmatched junction nucleotides: 7. Full variable domain (outside the CDR3, taken from reference TRBV5-1 and TRBJ2-7): KAGVTQTPRYLIKTRGQQVTLSCSPISGHRSVSWYQQTPGQGLQFLFEYFSETQRNKGNFPGRFSGRQFSNSRSEMNVSTLELGDSALYLCASSLSSSGSYYEQYFGPGTRLTVT.

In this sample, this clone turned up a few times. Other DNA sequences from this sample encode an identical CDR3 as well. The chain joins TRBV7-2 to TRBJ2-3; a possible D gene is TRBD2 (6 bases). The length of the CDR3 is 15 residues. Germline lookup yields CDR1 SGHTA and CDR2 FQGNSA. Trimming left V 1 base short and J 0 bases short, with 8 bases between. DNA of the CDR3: TGTGCCAGCAGCTTAGGGGGGAGGAGCACAGATACGCAGTATTTT. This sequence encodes CASSLGGRSTDTQYF.

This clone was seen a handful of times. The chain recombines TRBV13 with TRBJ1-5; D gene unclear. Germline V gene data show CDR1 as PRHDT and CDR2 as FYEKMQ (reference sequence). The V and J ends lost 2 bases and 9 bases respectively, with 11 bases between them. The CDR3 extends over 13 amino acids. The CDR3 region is CASSLNGPGPQHF. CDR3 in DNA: TGTGCCAGCAGCTTAAACGGGCCTGGGCCCCAGCATTTT.

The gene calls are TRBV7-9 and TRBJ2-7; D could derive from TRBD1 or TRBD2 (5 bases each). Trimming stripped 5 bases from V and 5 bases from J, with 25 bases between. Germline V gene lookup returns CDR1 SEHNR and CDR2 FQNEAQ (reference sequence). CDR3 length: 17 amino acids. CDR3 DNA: TGTGCCAGCAGCCCTCCTGTTGGGGGAGATATACGGAACGAGCAGTACTTC. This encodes CASSPPVGGDIRNEQYF.

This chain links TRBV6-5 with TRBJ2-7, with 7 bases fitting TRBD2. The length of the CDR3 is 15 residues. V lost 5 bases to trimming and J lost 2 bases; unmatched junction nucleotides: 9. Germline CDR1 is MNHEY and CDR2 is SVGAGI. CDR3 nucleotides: TGTGCCAGCAGTGGCACCGGGAGGTCCACCTACGAGCAGTACTTC. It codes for CASSGTGRSTYEQYF.

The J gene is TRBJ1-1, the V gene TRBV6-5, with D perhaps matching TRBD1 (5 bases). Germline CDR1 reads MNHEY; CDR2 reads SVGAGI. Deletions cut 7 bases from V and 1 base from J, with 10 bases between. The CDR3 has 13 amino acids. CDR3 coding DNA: TGTGCCAGCACCTTGGGACCGAACACTGAAGCTTTCTTT. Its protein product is CASTLGPNTEAFF.

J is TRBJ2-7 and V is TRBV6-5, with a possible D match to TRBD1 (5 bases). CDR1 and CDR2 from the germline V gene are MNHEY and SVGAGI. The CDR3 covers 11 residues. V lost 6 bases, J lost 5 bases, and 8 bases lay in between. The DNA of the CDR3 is TGTGCCAGCAGGGGGCACCACGAGCAGTACTTC. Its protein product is CASRGHHEQYF.